This passage covers 27 T cell receptor beta chains from one sample sequenced in a study of T cell changes during pregnancy in multiple sclerosis. Some clones are missing from TCRdb's copy, which holds only in-frame ones; the method was immunoSEQ multiplex PCR. This table holds more than 95,000 clones, 85% to 95% found once. The specimen comprised peripheral blood, sampled after pregnancy. Receptor source: a female donor with multiple sclerosis, enrolled in a pregnancy study.

This clone was seen a single time. The genes are TRBV2 and TRBJ1-1; 10 bases match TRBD1. Germline loops: CDR1 SNHLY, CDR2 FYNNEI. The CDR3 consists of 13 residues. The V segment lost 8 bases and the J segment 6 bases; nucleotides outside the gene matches: 6. As DNA, the CDR3 is TGTGCCAGCGGGGGACAGGGGATCGCTGAAGCTTTCTTT. This codes for CASGGQGIAEAFF. Full variable domain (outside the CDR3, taken from reference TRBV2 and TRBJ1-1): EPEVTQTPSHQVTQMGQEVILRCVPISNHLYFYWYRQILGQKVEFLVSFYNNEISEKSEIFDDQFSVERPDGSNFTLKIRSTKLEDSAMYFCASGGQGIAEAFFGQGTRLTVV.

V usage is TRBV27 and J usage is TRBJ2-1, with a tentative D call TRBD1 (6 bases). Germline V CDR1 and CDR2: MNHEY, SMNVEV (reference sequence). The CDR3 is 15 amino acids. Between the trimmed V and J ends, which lost 6 bases and 5 bases, there was a span of 17 bases. The DNA of the CDR3 is TGTGCCAGCAGGCCCCGACAGACAGGAAACAATGAGCAGTTCTTC. Protein sequence: CASRPRQTGNNEQFF.

The chain uses TRBV6-1 and TRBJ1-6; 7 bases are shared with TRBD1. The V and J ends lost 4 bases and 7 bases, in that order; junction bases with no gene match: 4. In germline, CDR1 is MNHNS, CDR2 SASEGT. This CDR3 contains 14 residues. The CDR3 spells CASSAQGRNSPLHF. The CDR3 bases are TGTGCCAGCAGTGCACAGGGGAGGAATTCACCCCTCCACTTT.

The DNA of the CDR3 is TGTGCCACCAGCAGGGACACGAGAAACTATGGCTACACCTTC. Protein sequence: CATSRDTRNYGYTF. The V gene is TRBV15, the J gene TRBJ1-2; TRBD1 is a possible D gene (5 bases). Deletions cut 3 bases from V and 2 bases from J, with 10 bases between. Germline-derived CDR1 and CDR2 are LNHNV and YYDKDF (reference sequence). This CDR3 has 14 residues.

This chain connects TRBV5-4 to TRBJ1-2, with 7 bases matching TRBD1. Germline V lookup: CDR1 SGHNT, CDR2 YYREEE (reference sequence). The CDR3 spans 14 residues. Trimming cost V 4 bases and J 8 bases; bases outside gene matches: 11. The CDR3 loop is CASSQIRTGGGYTF. The CDR3 coding sequence is TGTGCCAGCAGCCAAATTCGGACAGGCGGAGGCTACACCTTC.

The chain employs TRBV10-3 and TRBJ2-3, with D possibly being TRBD2 (7 bases). The V gene's germline CDR1 is ENHRY and CDR2 SYGVKD. The V end lost 6 bases, the J end lost 4 bases, and 20 bases lay between the germline ends. This CDR3 is 16 amino acids long. CDR3 bases: TGTGCCATCAGCCCCCGGGGGGCATCCAGGGCAGATACGCAGTATTTT. Translation: CAISPRGASRADTQYF.

The rearrangement joins TRBV9 to TRBJ1-1; 7 nucleotides line up with TRBD1. CDR3 length: 15 amino acids. V gave up 4 bases and J gave up 2 bases; unmatched junction bases: 8. Germline loops: CDR1 SGDLS, CDR2 YYNGEE. For the CDR3, the DNA is TGTGCCAGCAGCCCAGGGACAGCACTAAACACTGAAGCTTTCTTT. Amino acid sequence: CASSPGTALNTEAFF.

The V call is TRBV5-5, the J call TRBJ1-5; possibly TRBD1 for D (6 bases). The CDR3 contains 14 residues. The germline V gene has CDR1 SGHKS and CDR2 YYEKEE (reference sequence). V shed 2 bases and J shed 5 bases, with 11 bases lying between them. The CDR3 DNA follows: TGTGCCAGCAGCTTATCTCAGGGGTATCAGCCCCAGCATTTT. Encoded protein: CASSLSQGYQPQHF.

About this clone itself: This specimen includes other DNA sequences encoding the same CDR3. The rearrangement joins TRBV27 to TRBJ2-7; 12 bases match TRBD1. This CDR3 is 14 amino acids long. J gave up 5 bases and V 5 bases, and 4 bases lay outside the gene matches. Germline V gene sequence: CDR1 MNHEY, CDR2 SMNVEV (reference sequence). The CDR3, as DNA: TGTGCCAGCAGTCCCGGGACAGGGGGCGACGAGCAGTACTTC. This codes for CASSPGTGGDEQYF.

V gene TRBV18 combines with J gene TRBJ2-7; TRBD1 agrees at 8 bases. Germline CDR1 is KGHSH and CDR2 is LQKENI. Trimming cost V 1 base and J 3 bases; bases outside gene matches: 2. The CDR3 has 14 amino acids. The CDR3 spells CASSPRDRGYEQYF. The DNA of the CDR3 is TGTGCCAGCTCACCACGAGACAGGGGCTACGAGCAGTACTTC.

The rearrangement links TRBV7-2 to TRBJ2-3; D ambiguous. V lost 3 bases, J lost 4 bases, and 11 bases lay in between. The CDR3 is made up of 14 amino acids. Germline loops: CDR1 SGHTA, CDR2 FQGNSA. DNA of the CDR3: TGTGCCAGCAGCTTCCGACTTTGGGCAGATACGCAGTATTTT. Translated, it gives CASSFRLWADTQYF.

This clone has a single count. The chain links TRBV19 to TRBJ2-1; 9 nucleotides align to TRBD2. The CDR3 length is 16 residues. Germline V CDR1 and CDR2: LNHDA, SQIVND (reference sequence). Unmatched junction bases numbered 9, after V lost 5 bases and J lost 4 bases. CDR3 amino acids: CASSVIAGANYNEQFF. CDR3 DNA sequence: TGTGCCAGTAGTGTCATAGCGGGGGCCAATTACAATGAGCAGTTCTTC.

This clone has only one observation. The rearrangement joins TRBV19 to TRBJ1-2, with D unclear. Trimming shortened V by 5 bases and J by 3 bases, and 16 bases separated the two germline ends. The CDR3 contains 15 residues. Germline assignment: CDR1 LNHDA and CDR2 SQIVND (reference sequence). The CDR3 sequence: CASSPRGGPDYGYTF. Here the CDR3 DNA reads TGTGCCAGTAGTCCCCGGGGAGGGCCAGACTATGGCTACACCTTC.

This chain joins TRBV2 and TRBJ1-5; D is unresolved. The CDR3 is made up of 14 amino acids. The germline V gene encodes CDR1 SNHLY and CDR2 FYNNEI. Trimming stripped 4 bases from V and 0 bases from J, with 7 bases between. The CDR3 coding sequence is TGTGCCAGCAGTGGCGGTCATAGCAATCAGCCCCAGCATTTT. It translates to CASSGGHSNQPQHF.

V and J are TRBV7-9 and TRBJ2-5; possibly TRBD2 for D (9 bases). This CDR3 has 16 amino acids. Trimming removed 5 bases at V and 9 bases at J, with 25 bases between. Germline V gene lookup returns CDR1 SEHNR and CDR2 FQNEAQ (reference sequence). CDR3 bases: TGTGCCAGCAGCCCCCTAGCGGGACAGGTAGACGAGGCCCAGTACTTC. As protein: CASSPLAGQVDEAQYF.

The chain uses TRBV5-5 and TRBJ1-1, with D perhaps matching TRBD1 (6 bases). The CDR3 runs 15 residues. The V gene's germline CDR1 is SGHKS and CDR2 YYEKEE (reference sequence). V was trimmed by 3 bases and J by 1 base, leaving 13 bases between them. DNA for the CDR3: TGTGCCAGCAGCTCCGCGGGGGCGCGGAACACTGAAGCTTTCTTT. This codes for CASSSAGARNTEAFF.

A word on this clone: An end of the junction differs from the germline gene, which may be a read error. V and J are TRBV5-1 and TRBJ2-7, with D perhaps TRBD2 (5 bases). This CDR3 is 12 amino acids long. Germline V gene lookup returns CDR1 SGHRS and CDR2 YFSETQ. CDR3 nucleotides: TGTGCCAGCAGCGCCGGGACCTACGAGCAGTACTTC. Amino acids: CASSAGTYEQYF.

The gene calls are TRBV5-4 and TRBJ2-1; 7 nucleotides line up with TRBD1. The J segment lost 10 bases and the V segment lost 5 bases, leaving 9 bases of the junction unmatched. CDR3 length equals 13 residues. The V gene's germline CDR1 is SGHNT and CDR2 YYREEE (reference sequence). The CDR3 here is CASSTGEMQEQFF. CDR3 DNA sequence: TGTGCCAGCAGTACAGGGGAGATGCAAGAGCAGTTCTTC.

The table lists this clone with a count of one. The chain's CDR3 is CASSLDGRQRYNEQFF. The CDR3 DNA reads TGTGCCAGCAGCTTAGACGGCCGGCAGCGTTACAATGAGCAGTTCTTC. The chain employs TRBV7-2 and TRBJ2-1; the D is unclear. V shed 1 base and J shed 4 bases, with 14 bases lying between them. This CDR3 contains 16 residues. CDR1 is SGHTA and CDR2 is FQGNSA in the germline V gene.

This rearrangement joins TRBV27 to TRBJ1-2, with 7 bases matching TRBD1. J lost 8 bases, V lost 5 bases, and 17 bases had no gene match. The CDR3 length is 16 residues. Germline-derived CDR1 and CDR2 are MNHEY and SMNVEV (reference sequence). Written as DNA, the CDR3 is TGTGCCAGCAGTCCGACCCTCGACAGGGTAGTGGAGGGCTACACCTTC. Amino acid sequence: CASSPTLDRVVEGYTF.

The J gene is TRBJ1-4, the V gene TRBV15; D not resolved. The CDR3 is 16 residues long. V was shortened by 0 bases and J by 6 bases, with 14 bases between the two germline ends. Germline CDR1 reads LNHNV; CDR2 reads YYDKDF (reference sequence). The CDR3 DNA follows: TGTGCCACCAGCAGAGATCGAGGAGGGAAATATGAAAAACTGTTTTTT. Translating gives CATSRDRGGKYEKLFF. Full variable domain (rest looked up from reference TRBV15 and TRBJ1-4): DAMVIQNPRYQVTQFGKPVTLSCSQTLNHNVMYWYQQKSSQAPKLLFHYYDKDFNNEADTPDNFQSRRPNTSFCFLDIRSPGLGDTAMYLCATSRDRGGKYEKLFFGSGTQLSVL.

CDR3 DNA: TGCGCCAGCAGCCCCGAGGGAGGTAATGAAAAACTGTTTTTT. It translates to CASSPEGGNEKLFF. The chain is built from TRBV5-1 and TRBJ1-4; no reliable D call. Germline V lookup: CDR1 SGHRS, CDR2 YFSETQ. V gave up 4 bases and J gave up 4 bases, with 11 bases separating them. This CDR3 region has 14 residues. The full variable domain, with the rest looked up from reference TRBV5-1 and TRBJ1-4, is KAGVTQTPRYLIKTRGQQVTLSCSPISGHRSVSWYQQTPGQGLQFLFEYFSETQRNKGNFPGRFSGRQFSNSRSEMNVSTLELGDSALYLCASSPEGGNEKLFFGSGTQLSVL.

The chain couples TRBV6-5 to TRBJ2-7; D is unresolved. The CDR3 contains 15 residues. Trimming took off 0 bases at V and 2 bases at J, with 11 bases between the two ends. CDR1 is MNHEY, CDR2 SVGAGI, per germline. The CDR3 region is CASSYSGDFAYEQYF. The CDR3 DNA follows: TGTGCCAGCAGTTACTCCGGAGACTTCGCCTACGAGCAGTACTTC.

The J gene is TRBJ1-4, the V gene TRBV7-9; 8 bases are shared with TRBD1. The CDR3 loop spans 16 amino acids. Looked up from germline, CDR1 is SEHNR and CDR2 is FQNEAQ (reference sequence). J gave up 8 bases and V 2 bases, and 10 bases lay outside the gene matches. The CDR3 DNA reads as TGTGCCAGCAGCTTAACCCCGGGACAGGAAGGGGAAAAACTGTTTTTT. This encodes CASSLTPGQEGEKLFF.

The V call is TRBV6-1, the J call TRBJ2-7, with a weak D call TRBD1 (5 bases). The germline V gene has CDR1 MNHNS and CDR2 SASEGT. V shed 6 bases and J shed 5 bases, with 11 bases lying between them. CDR3 length: 12 residues. The CDR3 DNA is TGTGCCAGCAGCCCAACAGGTGACGAGCAGTACTTC. It is translated as CASSPTGDEQYF.

This clone appeared once. This chain connects TRBV4-2 to TRBJ2-1; 8 bases line up with TRBD2. The CDR3 length is 17 residues. From germline, CDR1 is LGHNA and CDR2 YNFKEQ. The ends lost 0 bases at V and 2 bases at J; junction bases unmatched: 6. CDR3 in DNA: TGTGCCAGCAGCCAAGAAATAAGCGGGGGTACCTACAATGAGCAGTTCTTC. Its translation is CASSQEISGGTYNEQFF.

J is TRBJ2-5 and V is TRBV27; TRBD2 aligns across 7 bases. Germline assignment: CDR1 MNHEY and CDR2 SMNVEV (reference sequence). This CDR3 spans 18 amino acids. The V and J ends lost 4 bases and 1 base, in that order; junction bases with no gene match: 15. Here the CDR3 reads CASSSSILARATQETQYF. As DNA, the CDR3 is TGTGCCAGCAGTTCCAGTATACTAGCGAGGGCCACCCAAGAGACCCAGTACTTC.